This T cell receptor (beta chain) was recovered during a study of blood T cells in healthy people across ages. Trimming pared 2 bases from V and 11 bases from J, leaving 18 bases between. This CDR3 has 14 amino acids. Per-sample yields of isolated PBMCs were at least 6 million. This clonotype was observed a few times. Antigen: not known. A second about 7 to 12 cycle PCR used barcoded and J-beta primers. TCRdb fed the 5' RACE reads into MiXCR, producing one record per CDR3 protein. The sample consists of more than 1 million distinct CDR3 sequences, more than 35% of them appearing once. General study findings and limits: A greater number of naive CD4+ cells and higher diversity distinguished long-lived donors from aged donors.

This TCR was sampled from a woman aged 55-69 years in good health. The sequencing sample was made of blood. The rearrangement uses TRBV12-3 or TRBV12-4 and TRBJ2-5; the D is unclear. The CDR3 loop is CASSLRRSYNEQYF. CDR3 coding DNA: TGTGCCAGCAGTTTAAGACGGAGTTACAATGAGCAGTACTTC.